This T cell receptor beta chain was captured in a study of neoadjuvant anti-PD-1 for oral cavity cancer. Time point given: after neoadjuvant nivolumab, at surgical resection. Details on this clone: Its antigen remains unknown.

Tumor libraries mostly used about 5.1 ug genomic DNA, two replicates each. Here immunoSEQ multiplex PCR was the method, and the copy in TCRdb shows in-frame clones only, minus some. The sample has thousands of clones, roughly 60% seen once. Study-level points and caveats: TCR analyses covered only a few patients per response group.

The CDR3 spans 13 residues. V gave up 5 bases and J gave up 9 bases, with 14 bases separating them. Germline lookup yields CDR1 MNHEY and CDR2 SMNVEV (reference sequence). The receptor was isolated from a person aged 35 to 85 with oral cavity squamous cell carcinoma. The sequencing used tumor tissue, collected after nivolumab (anti-PD-1) treatment. The chain couples TRBV27 to TRBJ2-1; D is undetermined. The DNA of the CDR3 is TGTGCCAGCAGTCTAGAACCCGTGACTGAGCAGTTCTTC. As protein: CASSLEPVTEQFF.